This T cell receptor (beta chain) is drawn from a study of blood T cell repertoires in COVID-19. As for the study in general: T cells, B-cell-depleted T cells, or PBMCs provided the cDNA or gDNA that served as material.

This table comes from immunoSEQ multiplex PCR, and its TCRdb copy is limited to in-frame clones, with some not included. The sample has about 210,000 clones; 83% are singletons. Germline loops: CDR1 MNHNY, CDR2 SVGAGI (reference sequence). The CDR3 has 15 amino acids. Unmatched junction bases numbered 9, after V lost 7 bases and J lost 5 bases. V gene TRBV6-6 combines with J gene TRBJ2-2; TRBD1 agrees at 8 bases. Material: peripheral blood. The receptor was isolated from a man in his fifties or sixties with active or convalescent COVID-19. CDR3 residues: CASIGPTGGTGELFF. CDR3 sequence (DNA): TGTGCCAGCATTGGTCCCACAGGGGGGACCGGGGAGCTGTTTTTT.